One and the same sample provided the 11 T cell receptor beta chains below, sequenced in a study of T cell changes during pregnancy in multiple sclerosis. Repertoires were generated with immunoSEQ multiplex PCR, while TCRdb's copy carries only in-frame clones and drops some. The sample has some 44,000 clones; about 90% are singletons. The source material was CD4+ T cells from peripheral blood mononuclear cells, sampled in the third trimester of pregnancy. The receptors were gathered from a female donor with multiple sclerosis, enrolled in a pregnancy study.

The chain has TRBV4-1 and TRBJ1-1; 7 nucleotides align to TRBD1. V lost 5 bases to trimming and J lost 8 bases; unmatched junction nucleotides: 14. CDR1 and CDR2 from the germline V gene are MGHRA and YSYEKL. This CDR3 spans 15 amino acids. The CDR3 nucleotides are TGCGCCAGCAGCAATTTACGACAGGGAACTAACGAAGCTTTCTTT. It is translated as CASSNLRQGTNEAFF.

J is TRBJ2-3 and V is TRBV5-4, with D possibly TRBD2 on 5 matching bases. CDR1 is SGHNT, CDR2 YYREEE, per germline (reference sequence). The CDR3 length is 17 residues. Trimming took off 1 base at V and 0 bases at J, with 15 bases between the two ends. CDR3 loop: CASSLRSPGTSTDTQYF. The CDR3 DNA sequence: TGTGCCAGCAGCTTGAGGAGTCCGGGAACTAGCACAGATACGCAGTATTTT.

This clone is labeled medium-sized (0.01 to 0.1%). This chain connects TRBV11-2 to TRBJ2-1; no clear D gene. The CDR3 covers 12 residues. The germline gives CDR1 SGHAT, CDR2 FQNNGV. Between the trimmed V and J ends, which lost 2 bases and 9 bases, there was a span of 8 bases. The chain's CDR3 is CASSLYPSEQFF. For the CDR3, the DNA is TGTGCCAGCAGCTTATATCCTTCTGAGCAGTTCTTC.

This chain joins TRBV4-2 and TRBJ2-1; 8 bases agree with TRBD2. CDR1 and CDR2 (germline): LGHNA, YNFKEQ. The V gene end was trimmed by 0 bases and the J gene end by 8 bases; junction bases not matched to a gene: 6. There are 15 residues in the CDR3. DNA for the CDR3: TGTGCCAGCAGCCAAGATTACGGGAGGGGGGATGAGCAGTTCTTC. Translating gives CASSQDYGRGDEQFF.

This chain connects TRBV5-4 to TRBJ1-6, with D possibly being TRBD1 (6 bases). V dropped 0 bases and J dropped 6 bases, with 10 bases sitting between them. There are 15 residues in the CDR3. Germline CDR1 reads SGHNT; CDR2 reads YYREEE (reference sequence). For the CDR3, the DNA is TGTGCCAGCAGCTTGGCAGGGGATACTAATTCACCCCTCCACTTT. It translates to CASSLAGDTNSPLHF.

The rearrangement links TRBV9 to TRBJ2-2; 8 bases fit TRBD2. Germline V lookup: CDR1 SGDLS, CDR2 YYNGEE. V lost 1 base, J lost 10 bases, and 3 bases stayed unmatched. CDR3 length: 13 residues. The CDR3 coding sequence is TGTGCCAGCAGCGTACCAGCGGGAGCGGAGCTGTTTTTT. It codes for CASSVPAGAELFF. Complete variable domain (other parts from reference TRBV9 and TRBJ2-2): DSGVTQTPKHLITATGQRVTLRCSPRSGDLSVYWYQQSLDQGLQFLIQYYNGEERAKGNILERFSAQQFPDLHSELNLSSLELGDSALYFCASSVPAGAELFFGEGSRLTVL.

The CDR3 spells CASSPTGSYEQYF. The CDR3 region has the DNA TGTGCCAGCAGTCCAACAGGGTCCTACGAGCAGTACTTC. This rearrangement joins TRBV28 to TRBJ2-7; D is perhaps TRBD1 (6 bases). The CDR3 spans 13 residues. Germline CDR1 reads MDHEN; CDR2 reads SYDVKM. V dropped 5 bases and J dropped 1 base, with 9 bases sitting between them.

This chain joins TRBV9 and TRBJ2-3; maybe TRBD2 (5 bases). From germline, CDR1 is SGDLS and CDR2 YYNGEE. V gave up 4 bases and J gave up 6 bases, with 21 bases separating them. The CDR3 is 16 amino acids. The CDR3 nucleotides are TGTGCCAGCAGCCCCCGCCCGGGGTCTGACGGGGATACGCAGTATTTT. This sequence encodes CASSPRPGSDGDTQYF.

The chain employs TRBV9 and TRBJ2-7, with TRBD2 identical over 7 bases. CDR3 length: 15 residues. CDR1 is SGDLS, CDR2 YYNGEE, per germline. V lost 4 bases to trimming and J lost 3 bases; unmatched junction nucleotides: 10. Written as DNA, the CDR3 is TGTGCCAGCAGCTTAACCGGGACTACTCTCTACGAGCAGTACTTC. This sequence encodes CASSLTGTTLYEQYF.

The chain joins TRBV5-4 to TRBJ2-3; 7 bases map to TRBD2. Trimming removed 4 bases from V and 2 bases from J; junction bases left unmatched: 4. There are 14 residues in the CDR3. The germline V gene has CDR1 SGHNT and CDR2 YYREEE (reference sequence). CDR3 nucleotide sequence: TGTGCCAGCAGCCTAAGCGGGATCACAGATACGCAGTATTTT. It encodes CASSLSGITDTQYF.

V is TRBV11-2 and J is TRBJ2-7; D gene unclear. The CDR3 sequence is 14 residues long. V shed 5 bases and J shed 2 bases, with 13 bases lying between them. Germline V gene data show CDR1 as SGHAT and CDR2 as FQNNGV. CDR3 DNA: TGTGCCAGCAGCCCCCGAGGCGAGGCCTACGAGCAGTACTTC. Amino acids: CASSPRGEAYEQYF.